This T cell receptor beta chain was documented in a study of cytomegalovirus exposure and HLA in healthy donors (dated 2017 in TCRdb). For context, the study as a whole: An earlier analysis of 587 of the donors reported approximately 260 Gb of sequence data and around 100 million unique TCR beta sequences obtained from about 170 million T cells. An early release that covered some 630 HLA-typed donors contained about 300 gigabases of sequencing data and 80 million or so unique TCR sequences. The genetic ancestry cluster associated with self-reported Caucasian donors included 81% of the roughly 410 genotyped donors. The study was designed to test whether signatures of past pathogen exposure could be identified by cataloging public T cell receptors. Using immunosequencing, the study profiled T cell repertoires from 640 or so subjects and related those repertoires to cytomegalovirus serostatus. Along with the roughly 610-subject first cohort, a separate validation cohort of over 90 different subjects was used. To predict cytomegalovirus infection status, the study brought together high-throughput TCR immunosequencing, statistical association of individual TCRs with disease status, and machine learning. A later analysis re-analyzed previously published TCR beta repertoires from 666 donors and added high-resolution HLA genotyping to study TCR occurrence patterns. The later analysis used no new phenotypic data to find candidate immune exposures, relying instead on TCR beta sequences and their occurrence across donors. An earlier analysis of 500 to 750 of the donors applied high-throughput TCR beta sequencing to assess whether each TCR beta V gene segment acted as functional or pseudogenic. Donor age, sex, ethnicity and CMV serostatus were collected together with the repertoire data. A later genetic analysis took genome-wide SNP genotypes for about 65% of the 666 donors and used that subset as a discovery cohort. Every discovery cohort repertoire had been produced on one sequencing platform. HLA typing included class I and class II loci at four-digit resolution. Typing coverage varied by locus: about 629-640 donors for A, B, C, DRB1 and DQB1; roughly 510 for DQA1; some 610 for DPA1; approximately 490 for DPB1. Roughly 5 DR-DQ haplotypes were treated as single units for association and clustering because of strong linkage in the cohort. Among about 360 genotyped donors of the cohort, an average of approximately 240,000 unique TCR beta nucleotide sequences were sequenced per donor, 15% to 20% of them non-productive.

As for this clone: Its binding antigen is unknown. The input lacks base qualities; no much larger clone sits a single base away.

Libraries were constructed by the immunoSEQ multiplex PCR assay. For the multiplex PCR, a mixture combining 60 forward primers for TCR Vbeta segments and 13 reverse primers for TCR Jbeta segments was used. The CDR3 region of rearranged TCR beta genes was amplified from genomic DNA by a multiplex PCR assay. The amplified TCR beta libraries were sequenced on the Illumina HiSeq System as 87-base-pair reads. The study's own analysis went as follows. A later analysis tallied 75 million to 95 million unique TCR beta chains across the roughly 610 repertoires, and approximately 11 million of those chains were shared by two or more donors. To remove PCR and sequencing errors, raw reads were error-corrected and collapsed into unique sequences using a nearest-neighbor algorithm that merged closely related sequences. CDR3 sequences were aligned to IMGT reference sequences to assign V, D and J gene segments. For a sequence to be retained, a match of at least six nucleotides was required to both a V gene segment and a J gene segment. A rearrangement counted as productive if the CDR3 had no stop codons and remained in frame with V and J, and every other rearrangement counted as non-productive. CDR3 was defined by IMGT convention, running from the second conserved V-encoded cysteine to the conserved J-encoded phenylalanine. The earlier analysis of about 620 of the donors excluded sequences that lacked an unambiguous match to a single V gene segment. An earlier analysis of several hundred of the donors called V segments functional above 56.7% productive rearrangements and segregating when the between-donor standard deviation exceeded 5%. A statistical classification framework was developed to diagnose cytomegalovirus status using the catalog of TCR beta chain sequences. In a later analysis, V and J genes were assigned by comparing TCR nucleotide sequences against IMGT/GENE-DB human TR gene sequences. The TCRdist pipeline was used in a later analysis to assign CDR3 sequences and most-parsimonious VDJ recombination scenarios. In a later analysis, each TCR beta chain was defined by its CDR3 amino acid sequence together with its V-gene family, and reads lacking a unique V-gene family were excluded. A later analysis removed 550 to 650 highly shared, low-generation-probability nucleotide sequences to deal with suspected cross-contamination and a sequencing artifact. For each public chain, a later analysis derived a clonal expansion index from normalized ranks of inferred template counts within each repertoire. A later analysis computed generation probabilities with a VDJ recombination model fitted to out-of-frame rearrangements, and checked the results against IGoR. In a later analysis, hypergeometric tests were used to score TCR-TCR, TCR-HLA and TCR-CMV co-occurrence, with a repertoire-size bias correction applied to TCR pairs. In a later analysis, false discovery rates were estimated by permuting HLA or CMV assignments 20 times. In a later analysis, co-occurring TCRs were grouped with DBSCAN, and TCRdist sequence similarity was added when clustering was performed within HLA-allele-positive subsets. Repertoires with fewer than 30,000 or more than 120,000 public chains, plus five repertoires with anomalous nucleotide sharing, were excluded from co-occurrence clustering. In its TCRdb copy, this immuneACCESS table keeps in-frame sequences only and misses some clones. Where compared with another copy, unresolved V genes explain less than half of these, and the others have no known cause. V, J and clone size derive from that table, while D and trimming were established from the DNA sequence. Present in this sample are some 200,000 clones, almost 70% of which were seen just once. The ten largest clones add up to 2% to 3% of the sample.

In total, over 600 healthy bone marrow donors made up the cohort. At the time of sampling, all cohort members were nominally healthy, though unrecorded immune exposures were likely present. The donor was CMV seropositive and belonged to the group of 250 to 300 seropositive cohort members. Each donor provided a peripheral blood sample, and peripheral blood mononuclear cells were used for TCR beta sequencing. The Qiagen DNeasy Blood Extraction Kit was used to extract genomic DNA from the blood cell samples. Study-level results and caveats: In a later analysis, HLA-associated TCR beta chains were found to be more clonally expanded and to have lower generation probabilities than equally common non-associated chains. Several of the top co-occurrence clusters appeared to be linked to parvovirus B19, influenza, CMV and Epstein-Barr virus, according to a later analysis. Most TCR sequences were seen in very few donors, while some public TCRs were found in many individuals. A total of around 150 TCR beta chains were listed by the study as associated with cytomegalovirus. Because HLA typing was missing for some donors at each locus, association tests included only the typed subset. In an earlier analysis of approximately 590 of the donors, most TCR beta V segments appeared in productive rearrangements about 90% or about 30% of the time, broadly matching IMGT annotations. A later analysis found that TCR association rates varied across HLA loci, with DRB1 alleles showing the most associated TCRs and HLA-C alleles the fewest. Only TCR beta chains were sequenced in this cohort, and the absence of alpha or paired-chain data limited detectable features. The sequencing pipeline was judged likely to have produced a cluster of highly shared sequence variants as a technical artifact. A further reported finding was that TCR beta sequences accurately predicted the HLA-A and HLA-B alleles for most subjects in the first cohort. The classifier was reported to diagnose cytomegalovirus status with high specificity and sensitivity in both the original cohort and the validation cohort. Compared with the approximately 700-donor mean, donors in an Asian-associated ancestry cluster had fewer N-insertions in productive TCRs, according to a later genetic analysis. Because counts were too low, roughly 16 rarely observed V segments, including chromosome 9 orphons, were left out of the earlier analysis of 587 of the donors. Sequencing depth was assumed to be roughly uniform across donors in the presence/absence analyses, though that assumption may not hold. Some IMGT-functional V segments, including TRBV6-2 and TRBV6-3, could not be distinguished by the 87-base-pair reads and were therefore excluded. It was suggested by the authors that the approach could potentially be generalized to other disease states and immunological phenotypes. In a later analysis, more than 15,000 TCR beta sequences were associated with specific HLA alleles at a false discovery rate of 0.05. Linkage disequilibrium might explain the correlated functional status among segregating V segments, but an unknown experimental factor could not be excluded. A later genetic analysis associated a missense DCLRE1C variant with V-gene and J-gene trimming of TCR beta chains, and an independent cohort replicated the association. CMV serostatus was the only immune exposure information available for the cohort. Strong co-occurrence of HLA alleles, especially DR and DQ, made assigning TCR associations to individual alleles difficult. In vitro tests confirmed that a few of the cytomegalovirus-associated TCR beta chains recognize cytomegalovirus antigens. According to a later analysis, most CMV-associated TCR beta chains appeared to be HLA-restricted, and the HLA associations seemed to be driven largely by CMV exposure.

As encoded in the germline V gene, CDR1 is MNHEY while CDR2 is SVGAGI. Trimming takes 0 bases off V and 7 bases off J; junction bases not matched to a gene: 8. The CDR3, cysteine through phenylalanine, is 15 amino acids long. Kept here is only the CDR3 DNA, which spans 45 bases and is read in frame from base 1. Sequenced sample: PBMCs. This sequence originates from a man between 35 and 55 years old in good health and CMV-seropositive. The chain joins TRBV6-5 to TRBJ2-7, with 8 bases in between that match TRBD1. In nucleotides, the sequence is TGTGCCAGCAGTTACTCGGGAGGACAGGGTGAAGAGCAGTACTTC. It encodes CASSYSGGQGEEQYF.